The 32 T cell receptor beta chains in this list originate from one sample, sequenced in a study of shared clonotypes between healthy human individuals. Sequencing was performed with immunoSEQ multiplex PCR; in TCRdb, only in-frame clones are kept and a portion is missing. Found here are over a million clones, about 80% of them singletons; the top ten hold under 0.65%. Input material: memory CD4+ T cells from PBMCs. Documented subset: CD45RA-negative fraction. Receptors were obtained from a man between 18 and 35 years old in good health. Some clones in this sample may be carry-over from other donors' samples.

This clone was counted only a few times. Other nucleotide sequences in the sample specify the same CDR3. CDR3 nucleotide sequence: TGTGCCAGCAGTGGCGTAGGATCCATTTCAGCCGGGGCAGTTTCTACTGGCGTCTACGAGCAGTACTTC. Amino acids: CASSGVGSISAGAVSTGVYEQYF. The genes are TRBV28 and TRBJ2-7, with D perhaps TRBD1 or TRBD2 (5 bases each). The CDR3 loop spans 23 amino acids. The germline V gene has CDR1 MDHEN and CDR2 SYDVKM. The V end lost 5 bases, the J end lost 3 bases, and 41 bases lay between the germline ends. The full variable domain, with the rest looked up from reference TRBV28 and TRBJ2-7, is DVKVTQSSRYLVKRTGEKVFLECVQDMDHENMFWYRQDPGLGLRLIYFSYDVKMKEKGDIPEGYSVSREKKERFSLILESASTNQTSMYLCASSGVGSISAGAVSTGVYEQYFGPGTRLTVT.

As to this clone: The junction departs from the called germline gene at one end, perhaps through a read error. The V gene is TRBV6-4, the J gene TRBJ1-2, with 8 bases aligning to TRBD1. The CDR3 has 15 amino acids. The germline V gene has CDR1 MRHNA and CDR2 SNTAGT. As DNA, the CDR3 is TGTACCAGCAGTCCGGACAGGGAAACGGGCTATCGCTACACCTTC. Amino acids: CTSSPDRETGYRYTF.

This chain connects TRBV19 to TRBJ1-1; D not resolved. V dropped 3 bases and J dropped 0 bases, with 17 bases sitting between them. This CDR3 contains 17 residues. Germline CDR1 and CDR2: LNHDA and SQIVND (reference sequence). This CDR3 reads CASSIRHTSLMNTEAFF. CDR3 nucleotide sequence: TGTGCCAGTAGTATCCGTCACACATCGCTAATGAACACTGAAGCTTTCTTT.

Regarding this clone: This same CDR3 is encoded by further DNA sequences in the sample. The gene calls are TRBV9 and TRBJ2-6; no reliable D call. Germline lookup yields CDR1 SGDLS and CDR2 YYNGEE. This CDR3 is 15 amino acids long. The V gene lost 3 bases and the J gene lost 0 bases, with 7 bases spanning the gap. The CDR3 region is CASSAGGSGANVLTF. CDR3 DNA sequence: TGTGCCAGCAGCGCCGGTGGCTCTGGGGCCAACGTCCTGACTTTC.

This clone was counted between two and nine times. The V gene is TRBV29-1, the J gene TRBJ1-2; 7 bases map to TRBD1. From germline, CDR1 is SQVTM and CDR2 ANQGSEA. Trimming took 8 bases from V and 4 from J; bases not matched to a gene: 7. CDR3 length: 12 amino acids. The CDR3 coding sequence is TGCAGCATGTCGGCAGGGGGCTATGGCTACACCTTC. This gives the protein CSMSAGGYGYTF.

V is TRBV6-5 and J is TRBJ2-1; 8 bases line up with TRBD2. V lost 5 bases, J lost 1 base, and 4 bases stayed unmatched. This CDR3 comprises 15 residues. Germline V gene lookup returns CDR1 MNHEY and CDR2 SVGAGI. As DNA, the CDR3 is TGTGCCAGCAGTCCCAAGCGGGGGTCCTACAATGAGCAGTTCTTC. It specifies CASSPKRGSYNEQFF.

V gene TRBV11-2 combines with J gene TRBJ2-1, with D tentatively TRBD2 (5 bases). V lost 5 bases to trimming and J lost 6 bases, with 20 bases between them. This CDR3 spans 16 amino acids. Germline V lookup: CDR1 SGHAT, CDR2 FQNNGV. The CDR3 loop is CASSPRRDGTTNEQFF. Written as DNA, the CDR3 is TGTGCCAGCAGCCCAAGACGGGATGGAACAACCAATGAGCAGTTCTTC.

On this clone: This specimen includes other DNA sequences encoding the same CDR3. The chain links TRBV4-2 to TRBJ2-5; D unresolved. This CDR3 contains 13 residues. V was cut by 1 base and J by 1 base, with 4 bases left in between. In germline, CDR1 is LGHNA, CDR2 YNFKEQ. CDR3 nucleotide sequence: TGTGCCAGCAGCCAAGGCAGCCAAGAGACCCAGTACTTC. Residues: CASSQGSQETQYF.

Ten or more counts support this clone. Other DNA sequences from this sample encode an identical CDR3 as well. In DNA, the CDR3 is TGTGCCAGCAGCTCCGGGACACGCACAGATACGCAGTATTTT. Translating it yields CASSSGTRTDTQYF. This rearrangement joins TRBV7-3 to TRBJ2-3; maybe TRBD1 (6 bases). The CDR3 is made up of 14 amino acids. Per the germline V gene, CDR1 is SGHTA and CDR2 is FQGTGA. V was cut by 4 bases and J by 1 base, with 9 bases left in between.

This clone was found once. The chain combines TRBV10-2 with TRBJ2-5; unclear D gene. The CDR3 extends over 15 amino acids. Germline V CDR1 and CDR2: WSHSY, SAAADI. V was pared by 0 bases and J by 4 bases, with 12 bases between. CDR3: CASSESGQSPETQYF. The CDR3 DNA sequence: TGCGCCAGCAGTGAGTCGGGCCAGAGCCCAGAGACCCAGTACTTC.

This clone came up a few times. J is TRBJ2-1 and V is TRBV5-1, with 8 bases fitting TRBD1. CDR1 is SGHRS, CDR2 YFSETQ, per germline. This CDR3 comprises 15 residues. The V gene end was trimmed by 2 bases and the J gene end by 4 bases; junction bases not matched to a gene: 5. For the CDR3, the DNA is TGCGCCAGCAGCTTACAGGGGGACGGGTACAATGAGCAGTTCTTC. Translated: CASSLQGDGYNEQFF.

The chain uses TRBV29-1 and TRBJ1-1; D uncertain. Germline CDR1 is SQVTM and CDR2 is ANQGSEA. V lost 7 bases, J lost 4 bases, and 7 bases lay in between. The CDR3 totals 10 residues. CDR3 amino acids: CSGVTTEAFF. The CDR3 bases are TGCAGCGGGGTGACCACTGAAGCTTTCTTT.

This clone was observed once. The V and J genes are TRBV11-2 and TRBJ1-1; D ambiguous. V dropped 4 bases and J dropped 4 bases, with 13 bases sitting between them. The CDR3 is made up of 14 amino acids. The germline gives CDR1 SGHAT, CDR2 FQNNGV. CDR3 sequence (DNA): TGTGCCAGCAGCTCGGGTCCGCACCCCACTGAAGCTTTCTTT. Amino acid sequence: CASSSGPHPTEAFF.

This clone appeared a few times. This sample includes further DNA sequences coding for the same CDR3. In DNA, the CDR3 is TGTGCCAGCAGTTCTCGGCGGGGGGCGGATACGCAGTATTTT. Translated: CASSSRRGADTQYF. V is TRBV6-5 and J is TRBJ2-3; 8 bases align to TRBD2. V dropped 4 bases and J dropped 6; count of bases not matched to a gene: 6. The CDR3 length is 14 residues. The germline gives CDR1 MNHEY, CDR2 SVGAGI.

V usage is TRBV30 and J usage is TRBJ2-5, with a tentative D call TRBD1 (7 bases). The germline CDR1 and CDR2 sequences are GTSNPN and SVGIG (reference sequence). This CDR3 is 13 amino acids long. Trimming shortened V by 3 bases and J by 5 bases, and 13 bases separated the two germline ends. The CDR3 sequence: CAWRGSGGETQYF. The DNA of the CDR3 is TGTGCCTGGAGGGGCTCAGGGGGGGAGACCCAGTACTTC.

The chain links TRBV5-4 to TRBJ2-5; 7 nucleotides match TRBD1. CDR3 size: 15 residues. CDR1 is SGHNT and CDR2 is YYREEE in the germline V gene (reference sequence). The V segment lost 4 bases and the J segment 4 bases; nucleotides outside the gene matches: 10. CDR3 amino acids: CASSTYRGSGETQYF. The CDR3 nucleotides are TGTGCCAGCAGCACCTACAGGGGTTCTGGAGAGACCCAGTACTTC.

The CDR3, as DNA: TGTGCCAGCTCCCGACTGTGGGACACTGAAGCTTTCTTT. Its protein is CASSRLWDTEAFF. The chain uses TRBV18 and TRBJ1-1; D is undetermined. This CDR3 has 13 amino acids. In germline, CDR1 is KGHSH, CDR2 LQKENI. Trimming removed 6 bases at V and 3 bases at J, with 11 bases between.

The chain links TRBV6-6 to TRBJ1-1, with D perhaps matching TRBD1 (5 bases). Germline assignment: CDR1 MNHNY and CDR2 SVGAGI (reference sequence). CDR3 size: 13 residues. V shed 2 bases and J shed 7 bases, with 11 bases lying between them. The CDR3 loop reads CASSYGRVNEAFF. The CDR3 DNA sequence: TGTGCCAGCAGTTACGGCAGGGTTAATGAAGCTTTCTTT.

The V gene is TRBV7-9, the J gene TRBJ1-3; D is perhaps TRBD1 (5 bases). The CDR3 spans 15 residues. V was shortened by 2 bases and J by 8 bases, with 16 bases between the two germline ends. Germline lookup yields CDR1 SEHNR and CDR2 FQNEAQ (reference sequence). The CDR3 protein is CASSLSQRPGDTIYF. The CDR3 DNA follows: TGTGCCAGCAGCTTATCCCAGAGGCCGGGGGACACCATATATTTT. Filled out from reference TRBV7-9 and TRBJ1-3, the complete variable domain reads DTGVSQNPRHKITKRGQNVTFRCDPISEHNRLYWYRQTLGQGPEFLTYFQNEAQLEKSRLLSDRFSAERPKGSFSTLEIQRTEQGDSAMYLCASSLSQRPGDTIYFGEGSWLTVV.

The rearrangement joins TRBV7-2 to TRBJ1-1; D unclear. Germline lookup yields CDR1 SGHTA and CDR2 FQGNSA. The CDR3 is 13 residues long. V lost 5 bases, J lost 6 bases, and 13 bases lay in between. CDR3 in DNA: TGTGCCAGCAGCCCCTTCCTAGTGGCTGAAGCTTTCTTT. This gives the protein CASSPFLVAEAFF.

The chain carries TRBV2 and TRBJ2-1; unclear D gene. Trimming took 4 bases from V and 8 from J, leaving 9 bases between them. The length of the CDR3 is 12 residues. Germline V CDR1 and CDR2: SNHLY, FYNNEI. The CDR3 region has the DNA TGTGCCAGCAGTGGAACCGGGCATGAGCAGTTCTTC. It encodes CASSGTGHEQFF. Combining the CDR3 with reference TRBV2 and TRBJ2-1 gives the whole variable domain EPEVTQTPSHQVTQMGQEVILRCVPISNHLYFYWYRQILGQKVEFLVSFYNNEISEKSEIFDDQFSVERPDGSNFTLKIRSTKLEDSAMYFCASSGTGHEQFFGPGTRLTVL.

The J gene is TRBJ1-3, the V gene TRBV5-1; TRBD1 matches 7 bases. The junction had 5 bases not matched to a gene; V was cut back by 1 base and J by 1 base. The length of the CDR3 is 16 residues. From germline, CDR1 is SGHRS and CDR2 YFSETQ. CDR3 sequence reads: CASSLLAGGSGNTIYF. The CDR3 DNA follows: TGCGCCAGCAGCTTGCTGGCAGGGGGTTCTGGAAACACCATATATTTT.

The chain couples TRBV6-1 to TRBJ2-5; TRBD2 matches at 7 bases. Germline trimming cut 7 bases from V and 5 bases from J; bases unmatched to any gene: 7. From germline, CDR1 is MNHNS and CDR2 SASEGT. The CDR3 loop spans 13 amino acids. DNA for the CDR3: TGTGCCAGCAATCGTATCGGGGGGGAGACCCAGTACTTC. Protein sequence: CASNRIGGETQYF.

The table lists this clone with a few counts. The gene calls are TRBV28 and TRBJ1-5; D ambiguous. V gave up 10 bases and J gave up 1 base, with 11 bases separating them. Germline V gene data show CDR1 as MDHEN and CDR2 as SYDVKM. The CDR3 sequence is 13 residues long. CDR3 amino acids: CATDTTSNQPQHF. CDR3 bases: TGTGCCACCGATACAACCAGCAATCAGCCCCAGCATTTT. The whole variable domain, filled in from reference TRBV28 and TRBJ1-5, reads DVKVTQSSRYLVKRTGEKVFLECVQDMDHENMFWYRQDPGLGLRLIYFSYDVKMKEKGDIPEGYSVSREKKERFSLILESASTNQTSMYLCATDTTSNQPQHFGDGTRLSIL.

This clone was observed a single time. CDR3 coding DNA: TGTGCCAGCAGCTTAGTGAGGCCCCGCCGGGGGGCCGGTGGAAACACCATATATTTT. It encodes CASSLVRPRRGAGGNTIYF. The chain has TRBV7-8 and TRBJ1-3, with a tentative D call TRBD1 (6 bases). Germline CDR1 and CDR2: SGHVS and FQNEAQ. The CDR3 has 19 amino acids. V was clipped by 1 base and J by 3 bases, with 22 bases between them.

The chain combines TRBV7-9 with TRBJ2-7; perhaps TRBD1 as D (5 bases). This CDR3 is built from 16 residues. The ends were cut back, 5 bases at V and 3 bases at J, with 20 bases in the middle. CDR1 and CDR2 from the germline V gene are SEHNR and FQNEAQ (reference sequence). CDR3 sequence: CASSPARTGPDYEQYF. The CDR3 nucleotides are TGTGCCAGCAGCCCGGCTAGAACAGGACCGGACTACGAGCAGTACTTC.

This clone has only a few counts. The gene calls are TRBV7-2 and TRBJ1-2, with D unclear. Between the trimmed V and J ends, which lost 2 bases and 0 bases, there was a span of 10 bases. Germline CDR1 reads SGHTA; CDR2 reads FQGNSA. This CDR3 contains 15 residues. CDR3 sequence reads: CASSLRAATNYGYTF. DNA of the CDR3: TGTGCCAGCAGCTTAAGGGCAGCCACTAACTATGGCTACACCTTC.

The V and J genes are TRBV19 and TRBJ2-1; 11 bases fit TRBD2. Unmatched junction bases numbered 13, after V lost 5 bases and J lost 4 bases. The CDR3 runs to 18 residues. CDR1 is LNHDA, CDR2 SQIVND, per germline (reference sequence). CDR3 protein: CASSQAYYSGREYNEQFF. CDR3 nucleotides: TGTGCCAGTAGTCAGGCCTATTATAGCGGGAGGGAATACAATGAGCAGTTCTTC.

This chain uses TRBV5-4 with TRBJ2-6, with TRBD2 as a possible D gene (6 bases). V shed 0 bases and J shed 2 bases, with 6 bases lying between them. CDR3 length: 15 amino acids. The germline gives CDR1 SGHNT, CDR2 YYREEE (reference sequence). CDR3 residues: CASSLERAGANVLTF. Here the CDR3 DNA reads TGTGCCAGCAGCTTGGAGCGGGCTGGGGCCAACGTCCTGACTTTC.

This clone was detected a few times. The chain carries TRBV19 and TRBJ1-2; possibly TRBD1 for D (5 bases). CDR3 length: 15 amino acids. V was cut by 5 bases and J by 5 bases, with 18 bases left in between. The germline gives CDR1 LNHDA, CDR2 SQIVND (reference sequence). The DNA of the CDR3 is TGTGCCAGTAGTTACCCTACAGGAGCAGCGTATGGCTACACCTTC. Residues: CASSYPTGAAYGYTF.

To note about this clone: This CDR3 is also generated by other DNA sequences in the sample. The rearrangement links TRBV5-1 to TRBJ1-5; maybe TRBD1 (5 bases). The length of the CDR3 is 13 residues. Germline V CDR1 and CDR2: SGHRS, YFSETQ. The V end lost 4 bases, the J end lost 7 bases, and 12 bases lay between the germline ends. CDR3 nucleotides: TGCGCCAGCAGCCTGCAGGGAGGACAGCCCCAGCATTTT. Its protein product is CASSLQGGQPQHF. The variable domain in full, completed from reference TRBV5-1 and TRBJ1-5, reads KAGVTQTPRYLIKTRGQQVTLSCSPISGHRSVSWYQQTPGQGLQFLFEYFSETQRNKGNFPGRFSGRQFSNSRSEMNVSTLELGDSALYLCASSLQGGQPQHFGDGTRLSIL.

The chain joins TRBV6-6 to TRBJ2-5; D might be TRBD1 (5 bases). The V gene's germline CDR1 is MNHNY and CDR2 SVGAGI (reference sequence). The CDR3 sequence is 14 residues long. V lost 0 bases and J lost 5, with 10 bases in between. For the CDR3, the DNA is TGTGCCAGCAGTTACTCAGGGGTACGGGAGACCCAGTACTTC. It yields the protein CASSYSGVRETQYF.